Described below is a single T cell receptor (beta chain) sequence and its context. Antigen specificity is unknown. An end of the junction does not agree with germline; a read error may underlie this. This sample's RNA came from whole unsorted tissue. Distant lung tissue was collected more than 3 cm away from the tumor edge. The CDR3 extends over 14 amino acids. This sample stems from a study of tumor and adjacent non-tumor tissue in lung cancer. Three rounds of nested PCR, following a modified ARM-PCR protocol, produced the TCRbeta library. MiXCR, applied by TCRdb to the multiplex PCR reads, yields one record per CDR3 protein. The sample records approximately 100,000 distinct CDR3 sequences, 55% to 65% being singletons. Findings and caveats of the study: Top 100 clones took a larger repertoire share in normal lung. TCR diversity was significantly greater in tumor than normal lung tissue.

V usage is TRBV12-3 or TRBV12-4 and J usage is TRBJ2-7; D is uncertain. This receptor was identified in a man younger than 45 with non-small cell lung cancer. Sequences were obtained from distant non-tumor lung tissue. CDR3 protein: CASNPQDGAYGQYF. For the CDR3, the DNA is TGTGCCAGCAATCCCCAGGACGGAGCCTACGGGCAGTACTTC.